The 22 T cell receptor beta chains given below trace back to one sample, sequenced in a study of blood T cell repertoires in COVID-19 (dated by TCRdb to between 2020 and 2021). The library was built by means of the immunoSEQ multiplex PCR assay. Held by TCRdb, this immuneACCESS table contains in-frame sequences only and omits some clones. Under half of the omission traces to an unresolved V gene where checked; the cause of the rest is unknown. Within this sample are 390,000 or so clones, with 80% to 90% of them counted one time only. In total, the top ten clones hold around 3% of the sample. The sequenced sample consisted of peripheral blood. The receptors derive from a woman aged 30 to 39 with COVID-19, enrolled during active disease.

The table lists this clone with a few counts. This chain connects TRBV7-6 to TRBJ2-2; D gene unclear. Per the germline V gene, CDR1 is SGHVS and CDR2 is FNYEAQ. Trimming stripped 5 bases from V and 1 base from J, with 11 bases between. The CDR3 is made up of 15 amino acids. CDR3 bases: TGTGCCAGCAGCCCACGGTTGGTGAACACCGGGGAGCTGTTTTTT. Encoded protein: CASSPRLVNTGELFF.

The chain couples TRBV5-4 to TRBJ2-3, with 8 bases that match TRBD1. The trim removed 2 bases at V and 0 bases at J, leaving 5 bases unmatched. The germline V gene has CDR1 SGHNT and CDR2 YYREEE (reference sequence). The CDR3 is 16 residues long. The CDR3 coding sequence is TGTGCCAGCAGCTTAGAGACAGGGGATAGCACAGATACGCAGTATTTT. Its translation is CASSLETGDSTDTQYF.

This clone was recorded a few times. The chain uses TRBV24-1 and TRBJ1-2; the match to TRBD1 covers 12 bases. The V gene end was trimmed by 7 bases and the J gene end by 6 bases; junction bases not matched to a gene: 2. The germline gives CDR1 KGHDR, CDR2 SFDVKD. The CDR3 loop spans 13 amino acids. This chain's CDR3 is CATRGQGANGYTF. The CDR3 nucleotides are TGTGCCACCAGGGGACAGGGGGCTAATGGCTACACCTTC.

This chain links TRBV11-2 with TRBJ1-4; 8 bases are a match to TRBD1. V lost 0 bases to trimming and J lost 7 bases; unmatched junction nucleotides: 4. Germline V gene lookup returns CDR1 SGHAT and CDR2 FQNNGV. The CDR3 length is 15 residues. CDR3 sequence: CASSLDPGGPEKLFF. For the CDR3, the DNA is TGTGCCAGCAGCTTAGATCCAGGGGGCCCTGAAAAACTGTTTTTT.

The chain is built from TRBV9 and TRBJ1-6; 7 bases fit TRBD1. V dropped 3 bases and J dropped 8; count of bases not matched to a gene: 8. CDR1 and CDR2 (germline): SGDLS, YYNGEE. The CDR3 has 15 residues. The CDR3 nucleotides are TGTGCCAGCAGCGCCGGACAGGCGATTGATTCACCCCTCCACTTT. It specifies CASSAGQAIDSPLHF.

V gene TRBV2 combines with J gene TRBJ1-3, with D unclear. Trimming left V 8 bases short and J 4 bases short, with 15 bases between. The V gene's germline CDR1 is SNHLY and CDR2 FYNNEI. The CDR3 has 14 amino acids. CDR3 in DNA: TGTGCCAGCGTTCCGGGGAACGGGGGAAACACCATATATTTT. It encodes CASVPGNGGNTIYF. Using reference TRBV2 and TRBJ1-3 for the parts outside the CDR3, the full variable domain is EPEVTQTPSHQVTQMGQEVILRCVPISNHLYFYWYRQILGQKVEFLVSFYNNEISEKSEIFDDQFSVERPDGSNFTLKIRSTKLEDSAMYFCASVPGNGGNTIYFGEGSWLTVV.

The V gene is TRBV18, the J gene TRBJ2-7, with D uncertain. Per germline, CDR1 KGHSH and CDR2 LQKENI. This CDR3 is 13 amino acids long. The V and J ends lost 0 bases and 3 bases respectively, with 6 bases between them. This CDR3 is CASSPPGLYEQYV. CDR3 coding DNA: TGTGCCAGCTCACCACCGGGCCTCTACGAGCAGTACGTC.

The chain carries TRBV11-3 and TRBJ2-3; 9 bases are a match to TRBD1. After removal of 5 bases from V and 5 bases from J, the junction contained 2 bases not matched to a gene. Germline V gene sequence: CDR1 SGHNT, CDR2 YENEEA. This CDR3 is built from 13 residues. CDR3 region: CASSLGQGDTQYF. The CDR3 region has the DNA TGTGCCAGCAGCCTGGGACAGGGAGATACGCAGTATTTT. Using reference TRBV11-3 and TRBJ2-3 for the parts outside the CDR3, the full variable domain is EAGVVQSPRYKIIEKKQPVAFWCNPISGHNTLYWYLQNLGQGPELLIRYENEEAVDDSQLPKDRFSAERLKGVDSTLKIQPAELGDSAVYLCASSLGQGDTQYFGPGTRLTVL.

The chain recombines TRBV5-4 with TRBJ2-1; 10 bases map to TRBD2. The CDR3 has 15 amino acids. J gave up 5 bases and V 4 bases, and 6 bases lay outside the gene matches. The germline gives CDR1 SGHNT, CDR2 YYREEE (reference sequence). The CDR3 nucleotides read TGTGCCAGCAGCAGAACTAGCGGGGTTAACAATGAGCAGTTCTTC. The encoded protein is CASSRTSGVNNEQFF.

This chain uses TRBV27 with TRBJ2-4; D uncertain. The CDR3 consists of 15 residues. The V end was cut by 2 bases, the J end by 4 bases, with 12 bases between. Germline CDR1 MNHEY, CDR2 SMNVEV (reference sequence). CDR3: CASSLMSGKKNIQYF. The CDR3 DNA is TGTGCCAGCAGTTTAATGTCGGGTAAAAAAAACATTCAGTACTTC.

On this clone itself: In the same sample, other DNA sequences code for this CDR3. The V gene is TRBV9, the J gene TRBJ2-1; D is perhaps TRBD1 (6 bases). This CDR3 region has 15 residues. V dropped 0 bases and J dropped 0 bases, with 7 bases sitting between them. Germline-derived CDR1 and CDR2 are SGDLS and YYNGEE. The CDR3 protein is CASSVGGGSYNEQFF. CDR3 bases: TGTGCCAGCAGCGTAGGAGGGGGCTCCTACAATGAGCAGTTCTTC.

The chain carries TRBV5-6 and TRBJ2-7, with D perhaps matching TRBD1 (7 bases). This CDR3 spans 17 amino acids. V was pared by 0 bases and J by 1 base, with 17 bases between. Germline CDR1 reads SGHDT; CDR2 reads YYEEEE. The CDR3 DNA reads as TGTGCCAGCAGCTTGGGACAGGGAGGTGGGTGGTCCTACGAGCAGTACTTC. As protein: CASSLGQGGGWSYEQYF.

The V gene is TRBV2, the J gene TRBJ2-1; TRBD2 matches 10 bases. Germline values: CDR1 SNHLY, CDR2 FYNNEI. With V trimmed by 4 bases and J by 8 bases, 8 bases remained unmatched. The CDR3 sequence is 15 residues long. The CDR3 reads CASSGLSGRGDEQFF. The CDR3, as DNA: TGTGCCAGCAGTGGACTAAGCGGGAGGGGCGATGAGCAGTTCTTC.

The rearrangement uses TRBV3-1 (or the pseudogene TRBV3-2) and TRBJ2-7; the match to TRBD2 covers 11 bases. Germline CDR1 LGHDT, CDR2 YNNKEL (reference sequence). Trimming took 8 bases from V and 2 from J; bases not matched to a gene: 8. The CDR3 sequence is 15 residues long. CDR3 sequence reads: CASLELAGAPYEQYV. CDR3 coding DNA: TGTGCCAGCCTTGAACTAGCGGGAGCACCCTACGAGCAGTACGTC.

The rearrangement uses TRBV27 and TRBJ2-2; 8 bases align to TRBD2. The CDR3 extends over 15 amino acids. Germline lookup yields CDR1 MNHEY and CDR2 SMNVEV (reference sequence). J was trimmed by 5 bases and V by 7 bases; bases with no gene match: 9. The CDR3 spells CASTSGGPRTGELFF. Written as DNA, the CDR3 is TGTGCCAGCACCAGCGGGGGTCCGAGGACCGGGGAGCTGTTTTTT.

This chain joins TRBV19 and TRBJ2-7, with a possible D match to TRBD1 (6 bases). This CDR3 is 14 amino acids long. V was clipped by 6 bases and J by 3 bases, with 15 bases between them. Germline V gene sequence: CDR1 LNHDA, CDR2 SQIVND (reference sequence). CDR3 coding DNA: TGTGCCAGTAGCACGACAGGACTCAGCTACGAGCAGTACTTC. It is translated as CASSTTGLSYEQYF.

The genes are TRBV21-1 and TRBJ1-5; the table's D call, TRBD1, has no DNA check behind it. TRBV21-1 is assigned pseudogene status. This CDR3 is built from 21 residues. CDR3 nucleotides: TGTGCCAGCAGCAAAAAAACTGGAGGGACAGTAAGAAGATATAGCAATCAGCCCCAGCATTTT. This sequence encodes CASSKKTGGTVRRYSNQPQHF.

CDR3 in amino acids: CATRGSSGNTIYF. CDR3 coding DNA: TGTGCCACCCGGGGGAGCTCTGGAAACACCATATATTTT. This chain uses TRBV15 with TRBJ1-3; possibly TRBD1 for D (5 bases). Germline assignment: CDR1 LNHNV and CDR2 YYDKDF (reference sequence). V lost 8 bases and J lost 0, with 8 bases in between. This CDR3 is 13 amino acids long.

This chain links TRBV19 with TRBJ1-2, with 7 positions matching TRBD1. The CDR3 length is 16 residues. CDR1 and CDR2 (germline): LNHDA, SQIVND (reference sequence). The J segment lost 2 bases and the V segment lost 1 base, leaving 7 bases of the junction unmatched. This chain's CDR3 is CASSIVGQNLNYGYTF. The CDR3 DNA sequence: TGTGCCAGTAGTATAGTGGGACAGAATTTGAACTATGGCTACACCTTC.

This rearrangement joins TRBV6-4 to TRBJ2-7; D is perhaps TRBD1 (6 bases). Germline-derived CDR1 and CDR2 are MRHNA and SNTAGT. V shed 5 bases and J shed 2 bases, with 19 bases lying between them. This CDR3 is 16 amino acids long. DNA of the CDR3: TGTGCCAGCAGTCCCCCCCGACAGGATGGGCCCTACGAGCAGTACTTC. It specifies CASSPPRQDGPYEQYF.

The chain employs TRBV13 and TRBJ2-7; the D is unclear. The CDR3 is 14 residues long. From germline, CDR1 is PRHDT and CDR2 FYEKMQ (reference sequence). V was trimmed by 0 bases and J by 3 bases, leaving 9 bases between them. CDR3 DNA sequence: TGTGCCAGCAGCTTAGGCCCGGAGATCTACGAGCAGTACGTC. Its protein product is CASSLGPEIYEQYV.

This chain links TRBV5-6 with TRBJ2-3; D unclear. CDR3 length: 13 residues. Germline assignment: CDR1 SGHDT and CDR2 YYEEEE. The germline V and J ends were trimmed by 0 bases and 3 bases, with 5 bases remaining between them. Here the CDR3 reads CASSLVQTDTQYF. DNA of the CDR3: TGTGCCAGCAGCTTGGTTCAAACAGATACGCAGTATTTT.